This section outlines one T cell receptor (beta chain) sequence together with its context. As yet, its antigen is unknown. Individuals who donated were healthy Caucasians from Russia aged 6 to 90. The data belong to a study of blood T cells in healthy people across ages. Study results and limitations: It was the long-lived donors that had more naive CD4+ cells and higher diversity than aged donors. The fall in TCR beta diversity per million T cells was roughly linear with age.

J was trimmed by 0 bases and V by 5 bases; bases with no gene match: 5. The CDR3 has 15 residues. Germline V gives CDR1 DFQATT, CDR2 SNEGSKA (reference sequence). Together with a sample-barcoded 5' primer, a J-beta primer mix was included in a second PCR lasting about 6 to 11 cycles. One entry per CDR3 protein, called by TCRdb with MiXCR from the 5' RACE reads. The table includes under 2 million distinct CDR3 sequences, almost 35% detected once. The chain carries TRBV20-1 and TRBJ2-7; 12 nucleotides line up with TRBD2. This receptor was taken from a woman aged 25 to 39 in good health. Input material: blood. The CDR3 reads CSAVPTSGGSYEQYF. CDR3 DNA: TGCAGTGCTGTGCCGACTAGCGGGGGCTCCTACGAGCAGTACTTC.